This entry lists 3 T cell receptor beta chains sequenced from one sample in a study of blood T cell repertoires in COVID-19. Clones were read by immunoSEQ multiplex PCR, and TCRdb kept only the in-frame ones, dropping some. The table has about 400,000 clones, about nine tenths seen once. Sequencing was carried out using PBMCs or T cells enriched from blood (not recorded which). These receptors were obtained from a woman in her thirties who had recovered from COVID-19.

The CDR3 nucleotides are TGCAGCGTTGAAGATCTGGGGGGGCGCCGGGGTGGCTACACCTTC. Residues: CSVEDLGGRRGGYTF. V gene TRBV29-1 combines with J gene TRBJ1-2; D possibly corresponds to TRBD1 (6 bases). In germline, CDR1 is SQVTM, CDR2 ANQGSEA. There are 15 residues in the CDR3. The V gene lost 0 bases and the J gene lost 7 bases, with 18 bases spanning the gap.

The V gene is TRBV7-2, the J gene TRBJ2-3; 9 bases are shared with TRBD2. With V trimmed by 6 bases and J by 0 bases, 4 bases remained unmatched. CDR1 is SGHTA, CDR2 FQGNSA, per germline. This CDR3 is 15 amino acids long. This CDR3 reads CASSSGGLSTDTQYF. The CDR3 DNA reads TGTGCCAGCAGTAGCGGGGGTCTTAGCACAGATACGCAGTATTTT.

V is TRBV19 and J is TRBJ2-5; 8 nucleotides agree with TRBD2. CDR1 LNHDA and CDR2 SQIVND come from the germline V gene (reference sequence). This CDR3 has 14 amino acids. J was trimmed by 6 bases and V by 6 bases; bases with no gene match: 9. CDR3 DNA sequence: TGTGCCAGTAGCTATCGGGGGGGCAGACAGACCCAGTACTTC. Amino acid sequence: CASSYRGGRQTQYF.